The text below deals with one T cell receptor beta chain. V was pared by 4 bases and J by 0 bases, with 9 bases between. The CDR3 totals 15 residues. The germline V gene encodes CDR1 KGHSH and CDR2 LQKENI. This specimen comes from a study of T cell changes during pregnancy in multiple sclerosis. Repertoires were generated with immunoSEQ multiplex PCR, while TCRdb's copy carries only in-frame clones and drops some. Of some 46,000 clones listed, roughly 92% are singletons. The source was peripheral blood, collected in the third trimester of pregnancy. The chain couples TRBV18 to TRBJ2-2; D ambiguous. The receptor's source is a female donor with multiple sclerosis, enrolled in a pregnancy study. CDR3 DNA: TGTGCCAGCTCACGGGCCGCTGCGAACACCGGGGAGCTGTTTTTT. Translation: CASSRAAANTGELFF.